The 17 T cell receptor beta chains given below trace back to one sample, sequenced in a study of blood T cell repertoires in COVID-19. Profiled with immunoSEQ multiplex PCR; TCRdb holds only in-frame clones, not every one. This sample carries roughly 250,000 clones, approximately 91% of them seen once, and the ten largest clones take approximately 2.5%. Sample: PBMCs or T cells enriched from blood (not recorded which). Receptors originate from a woman aged 40 to 55 with acute COVID-19.

This clone was observed a handful of times. The chain carries TRBV5-1 and TRBJ2-7; the match to TRBD1 covers 8 bases. Germline lookup yields CDR1 SGHRS and CDR2 YFSETQ. The CDR3 extends over 15 amino acids. J lost 4 bases, V lost 2 bases, and 8 bases had no gene match. CDR3: CASSFGGTGFYEQYF. CDR3 nucleotides: TGCGCCAGCAGCTTCGGTGGGACAGGATTTTACGAGCAGTACTTC.

The chain employs TRBV4-1 and TRBJ2-7; possibly TRBD2 for D (6 bases). Germline assignment: CDR1 MGHRA and CDR2 YSYEKL. V was clipped by 0 bases and J by 4 bases, with 16 bases between them. The CDR3 is 16 residues long. Here the CDR3 reads CASSQDSGLAFYEQYF. CDR3 in DNA: TGCGCCAGCAGCCAAGATTCGGGACTGGCGTTTTACGAGCAGTACTTC.

The table lists this clone with a count of one. The chain employs TRBV6-1 and TRBJ2-1; D not resolved. V was pared by 1 base and J by 0 bases, with 16 bases between. The germline V gene has CDR1 MNHNS and CDR2 SASEGT. The CDR3 length is 18 residues. The CDR3 DNA follows: TGTGCCAGCAGTGAAGGGTGGATAGCCTTGAGCTCCTACAATGAGCAGTTCTTC. It codes for CASSEGWIALSSYNEQFF.

This chain links TRBV11-3 with TRBJ2-3; D gene ambiguous. The V end was cut by 4 bases, the J end by 1 base, with 9 bases between. Germline V gives CDR1 SGHNT, CDR2 YENEEA. The CDR3 covers 14 residues. The CDR3 protein is CASSWSERTDTQYF. The CDR3 bases are TGTGCCAGCAGCTGGAGCGAACGCACAGATACGCAGTATTTT.

The chain joins TRBV5-1 to TRBJ2-1; 14 bases are shared with TRBD2. Germline V gives CDR1 SGHRS, CDR2 YFSETQ. The ends lost 3 bases at V and 0 bases at J; junction bases unmatched: 11. The CDR3 length is 20 residues. Here the CDR3 reads CASSSHSGLAGDNSYNEQFF. In DNA, the CDR3 is TGCGCCAGCAGCTCCCACTCGGGACTAGCGGGAGATAACTCCTACAATGAGCAGTTCTTC.

This clone was recorded only once. The chain joins TRBV3-1 (or the pseudogene TRBV3-2) to TRBJ1-3; D uncertain. V lost 4 bases to trimming and J lost 0 bases, with 7 bases between them. Germline V lookup: CDR1 LGHDT, CDR2 YNNKEL (reference sequence). The CDR3 has 14 amino acids. CDR3 sequence: CASSRTSSGNTIYF. CDR3 sequence (DNA): TGTGCCAGCAGCCGCACTAGCTCTGGAAACACCATATATTTT.

V usage is TRBV6-5 and J usage is TRBJ1-1; the D is unclear. Trimming removed 7 bases from V and 5 bases from J, with 17 bases in between. The CDR3 contains 14 residues. The V gene's germline CDR1 is MNHEY and CDR2 SVGAGI. CDR3 amino acids: CASNPLGPGTEAFF. The CDR3 nucleotides read TGTGCCAGCAACCCACTTGGGCCCGGAACTGAAGCTTTCTTT.

The chain combines TRBV28 with TRBJ1-1; the match to TRBD1 covers 7 bases. This CDR3 has 16 residues. Germline V gene sequence: CDR1 MDHEN, CDR2 SYDVKM. The J segment lost 4 bases and the V segment lost 7 bases, leaving 15 bases of the junction unmatched. The CDR3 loop is CASTPNRGLSGTEAFF. For the CDR3, the DNA is TGTGCCAGCACCCCGAACAGGGGCCTAAGTGGCACTGAAGCTTTCTTT.

The chain employs TRBV7-9 and TRBJ2-7, with D unclear. This CDR3 spans 13 amino acids. Trimming left V 0 bases short and J 6 bases short, with 9 bases between. The germline CDR1 and CDR2 sequences are SEHNR and FQNEAQ (reference sequence). The CDR3 DNA reads TGTGCCAGCAGCTTAGCCTATCTCGGCGAGCAGTACTTC. As protein: CASSLAYLGEQYF.

The CDR3 nucleotides are TGTGCCAGCTCACAATCAGGGGGCGGACGCAATCAGCCCCAGCATTTT. It encodes CASSQSGGGRNQPQHF. The chain uses TRBV18 and TRBJ1-5, with TRBD1 matching 8 bases. The CDR3 contains 16 residues. V shed 4 bases, J shed 2 bases, and the junction held 7 bases outside the gene matches. The V gene's germline CDR1 is KGHSH and CDR2 LQKENI.

This sequence joins TRBV15 and TRBJ1-2; 7 nucleotides match TRBD1. Per the germline V gene, CDR1 is LNHNV and CDR2 is YYDKDF (reference sequence). V was pared by 2 bases and J by 3 bases, with 3 bases of the junction left unmatched. This CDR3 spans 14 amino acids. The CDR3 nucleotides are TGTGCCACCAGCAGACAGGGGGGCCACTATGGCTACACCTTC. Its protein is CATSRQGGHYGYTF.

This clone was seen only once. The chain links TRBV9 to TRBJ2-4; the D is unclear. V was shortened by 3 bases and J by 6 bases, with 13 bases between the two germline ends. The germline CDR1 and CDR2 sequences are SGDLS and YYNGEE. The CDR3 length is 14 residues. CDR3 sequence (DNA): TGTGCCAGCAGCGCCCAGAGTACGGGAAACATTCAGTACTTC. Translated: CASSAQSTGNIQYF. Drawing the rest from reference TRBV9 and TRBJ2-4, the complete variable domain is DSGVTQTPKHLITATGQRVTLRCSPRSGDLSVYWYQQSLDQGLQFLIQYYNGEERAKGNILERFSAQQFPDLHSELNLSSLELGDSALYFCASSAQSTGNIQYFGAGTRLSVL.

The chain combines TRBV9 with TRBJ2-1; 8 nucleotides match TRBD2. The trim removed 1 base at V and 5 bases at J, leaving 8 bases unmatched. This CDR3 region has 16 residues. Germline loops: CDR1 SGDLS, CDR2 YYNGEE. For the CDR3, the DNA is TGTGCCAGCAGCGTAACTCTTCGGGGGGGAGACAATGAGCAGTTCTTC. The encoded protein is CASSVTLRGGDNEQFF.

This rearrangement joins TRBV24-1 to TRBJ2-5, with TRBD2 matching 8 bases. The CDR3 is 18 amino acids. From germline, CDR1 is KGHDR and CDR2 SFDVKD. After removal of 4 bases from V and 1 base from J, the junction contained 13 bases not matched to a gene. The CDR3 coding sequence is TGTGCCACCAGTGACCCTCCCCTGGGGGCGGGAGGCCAAGAGACCCAGTACTTC. Protein: CATSDPPLGAGGQETQYF.

The chain carries TRBV21-1 and TRBJ2-4; TRBD1 is the table's D call, not checked against the DNA. TRBV21-1 is tagged as a pseudogene. There are 18 residues in the CDR3. The CDR3 nucleotides read TGTGCCAGCGCCGGGACACTATCTGCCTTTTTAGCCAAAAACATTCAGTACTTC. Protein: CASAGTLSAFLAKNIQYF.

The gene calls are TRBV6-5 and TRBJ2-7; 12 bases are shared with TRBD2. Per the germline V gene, CDR1 is MNHEY and CDR2 is SVGAGI. This CDR3 has 15 amino acids. The J segment lost 9 bases and the V segment lost 4 bases, leaving 10 bases of the junction unmatched. The CDR3 loop reads CASSSPGLAGSVQYF. The CDR3 DNA follows: TGTGCCAGCAGTTCACCGGGACTAGCGGGTTCGGTGCAGTACTTC.

The chain employs TRBV19 and TRBJ1-1; 10 bases map to TRBD1. The CDR3 runs to 14 residues. Germline loops: CDR1 LNHDA, CDR2 SQIVND (reference sequence). J lost 4 bases, V lost 6 bases, and 5 bases had no gene match. CDR3 bases: TGTGCCAGTAGCTCCTGGACAGGGGGCACTGAAGCTTTCTTT. Translating gives CASSSWTGGTEAFF. The whole variable domain, remainder taken from reference TRBV19 and TRBJ1-1, is DGGITQSPKYLFRKEGQNVTLSCEQNLNHDAMYWYRQDPGQGLRLIYYSQIVNDFQKGDIAEGYSVSREKKESFPLTVTSAQKNPTAFYLCASSSWTGGTEAFFGQGTRLTVV.